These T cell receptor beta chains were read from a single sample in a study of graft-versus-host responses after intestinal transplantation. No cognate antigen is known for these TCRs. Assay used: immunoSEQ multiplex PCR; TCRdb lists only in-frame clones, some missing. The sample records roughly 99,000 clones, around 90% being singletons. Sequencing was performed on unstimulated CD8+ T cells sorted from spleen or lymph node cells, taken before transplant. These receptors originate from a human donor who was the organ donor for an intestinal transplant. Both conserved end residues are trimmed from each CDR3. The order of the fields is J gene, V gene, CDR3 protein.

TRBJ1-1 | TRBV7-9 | ASSQYRGGATGTEAF
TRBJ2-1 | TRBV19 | ASIGGDGYNEQF
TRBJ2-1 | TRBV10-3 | AIGRTISYIAHNEQF
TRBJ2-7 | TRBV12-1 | ASSVSGTSGPSSYEQY
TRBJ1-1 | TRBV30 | AWTGVPAGYTEAF
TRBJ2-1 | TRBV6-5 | ASSQGDWTYNEQF
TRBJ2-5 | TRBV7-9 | ASSSPAAQETQY
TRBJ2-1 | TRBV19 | ASSQLASSYNEQF
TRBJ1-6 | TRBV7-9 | ASSFPQGPLH
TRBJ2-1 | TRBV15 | ATSRDRVVNEQF
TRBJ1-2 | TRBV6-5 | ASSEGNYGYT
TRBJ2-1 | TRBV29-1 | SVEDPAGASYNEQF
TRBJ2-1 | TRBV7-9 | ASSLVGVWDNEQF
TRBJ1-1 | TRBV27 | ASTEAGGGGTEAF
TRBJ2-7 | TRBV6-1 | ASSDFRVHHEQY
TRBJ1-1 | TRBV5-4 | ASSGGRNTEAF
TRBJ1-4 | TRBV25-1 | ASSDDRVGVEKLF
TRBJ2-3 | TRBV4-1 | ASSQDRFGGAGDTQY
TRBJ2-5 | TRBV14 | ASSQLAWETQY
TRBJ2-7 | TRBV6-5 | ASSYQGSGEQY
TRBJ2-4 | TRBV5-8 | ASSLGDSPGVEDIQY
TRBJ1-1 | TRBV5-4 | ASSLEPTGTGYDTEAF
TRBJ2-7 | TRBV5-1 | ASSFHYHRGYYLRQY
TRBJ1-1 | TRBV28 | ASSLYRGANTEAF
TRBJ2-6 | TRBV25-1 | ASSAWGSSGANVLT
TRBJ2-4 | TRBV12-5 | ASGFTTNLAKNIQY
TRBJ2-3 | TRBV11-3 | ASSSRDYNTDTQY
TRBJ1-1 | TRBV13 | ASRDRGTGNTEAF
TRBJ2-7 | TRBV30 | AWKRENSYEQY
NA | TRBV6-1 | ASSEHTGTRWVYEQY
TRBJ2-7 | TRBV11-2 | ASSFPTSGKYNEQY
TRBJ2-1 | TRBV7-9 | ASSLAKVVPASGYNEQF
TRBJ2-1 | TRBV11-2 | ASSFRLARREQF
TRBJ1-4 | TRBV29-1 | SVEVGRADEKLF
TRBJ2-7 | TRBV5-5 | ASSPGVSYEQY
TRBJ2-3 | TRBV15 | ATSRDERQSTDTQY
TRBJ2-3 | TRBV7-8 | ASSLGDRHTDTQY